One and the same sample provided the 13 T cell receptor beta chains below, sequenced in a study of OX40 agonist ivuxolimab in advanced cancers. Generated by immunoSEQ multiplex PCR, the TCRdb table keeps only in-frame clones and is missing some. The sample lists approximately 49,000 clones; approximately 81% were seen once. Here the sequenced sample was CD4+ or CD8+ T cells sorted from blood, taken in a trial of the OX40 agonist ivuxolimab. The receptors here all came from an adult with an advanced solid tumor such as melanoma, head and neck, liver or kidney cancer.

V and J are TRBV2 and TRBJ1-5; tentatively, D is TRBD1 (5 bases). Germline CDR1 is SNHLY and CDR2 is FYNNEI. Trimming cost V 4 bases and J 3 bases, with 13 bases left between them. The CDR3 runs 15 residues. For the CDR3, the DNA is TGTGCCAGCAGTGCCACGGCAGGGAACAATCAGCCCCAGCATTTT. Amino acid sequence: CASSATAGNNQPQHF.

For this clone: Other DNA sequences in this sample translate to the same CDR3. The chain couples TRBV7-3 to TRBJ1-1, with D perhaps TRBD1 (5 bases). The germline CDR1 and CDR2 sequences are SGHTA and FQGTGA. The V and J ends lost 4 bases and 1 base respectively, with 7 bases between them. The CDR3 runs 13 residues. Here the CDR3 DNA reads TGTGCCAGCAGCTCAGACAGGAACACTGAAGCTTTCTTT. Translated, it gives CASSSDRNTEAFF. Full variable domain (rest looked up from reference TRBV7-3 and TRBJ1-1): GAGVSQTPSNKVTEKGKYVELRCDPISGHTALYWYRQSLGQGPEFLIYFQGTGAADDSGLPNDRFFAVRPEGSVSTLKIQRTERGDSAVYLCASSSDRNTEAFFGQGTRLTVV.

The chain recombines TRBV15 with TRBJ2-1; D is ambiguous. The CDR3 sequence is 15 residues long. V lost 5 bases to trimming and J lost 3 bases, with 14 bases between them. CDR1 and CDR2 (germline): LNHNV, YYDKDF (reference sequence). The CDR3 loop reads CATSLENTVYNEQFF. For the CDR3, the DNA is TGTGCCACCAGCCTCGAAAATACGGTCTACAATGAGCAGTTCTTC.

The chain recombines TRBV29-1 with TRBJ1-2, with TRBD1 identical over 10 bases. The CDR3 covers 13 residues. The trim removed 3 bases at V and 7 bases at J, leaving 5 bases unmatched. In germline, CDR1 is SQVTM, CDR2 ANQGSEA. For the CDR3, the DNA is TGCAGCGTTGAGTCGACAGGGGGCGGTGGCTACACCTTC. This codes for CSVESTGGGGYTF.

CDR3 region: CASSQSGQRLYGYTF. The CDR3 DNA follows: TGTGCCAGCAGCCAATCGGGACAGAGACTCTATGGCTACACCTTC. V and J are TRBV14 and TRBJ1-2; TRBD1 matches 7 bases. The CDR3 is 15 residues long. The germline V gene has CDR1 SGHDN and CDR2 FVKESK. Trimming at V came to 2 bases and at J to 4 bases, leaving 7 bases not matched to a gene.

J is TRBJ2-1 and V is TRBV30; D may be TRBD1 or TRBD2 (5 bases each). The CDR3 runs 12 residues. Germline CDR1 GTSNPN, CDR2 SVGIG (reference sequence). V was cut by 0 bases and J by 9 bases, with 9 bases left in between. The CDR3 here is CAWSVLGTEQFF. CDR3 bases: TGTGCCTGGAGTGTACTAGGGACTGAGCAGTTCTTC.

The chain employs TRBV7-7 and TRBJ2-1, with 7 bases matching TRBD2. With 5 bases clipped from V and 4 bases from J, the junction kept 2 bases outside the gene matches. In germline, CDR1 is SSHAT, CDR2 FNYEAQ (reference sequence). This CDR3 region has 13 residues. The CDR3 is CASSPRGYNEQFF. The CDR3 nucleotides read TGTGCCAGCAGCCCGCGGGGGTACAATGAGCAGTTCTTC. The variable domain in full, completed from reference TRBV7-7 and TRBJ2-1, reads GAGVSQSPRYKVTKRGQDVTLRCDPISSHATLYWYQQALGQGPEFLTYFNYEAQPDKSGLPSDRFSAERPEGSISTLTIQRTEQRDSAMYRCASSPRGYNEQFFGPGTRLTVL.

This chain connects TRBV9 to TRBJ1-5, with 8 bases that match TRBD1. CDR1 and CDR2 from the germline V gene are SGDLS and YYNGEE. The V and J ends lost 4 bases and 6 bases, in that order; junction bases with no gene match: 6. This CDR3 comprises 14 residues. CDR3 DNA: TGTGCCAGCAGCTTACAGGGGGGGTCTCAGCCCCAGCATTTT. This sequence encodes CASSLQGGSQPQHF.

The rearrangement joins TRBV9 to TRBJ2-7, with D perhaps given as TRBD1 or TRBD2 (6 bases each). Deletions cut 0 bases from V and 3 bases from J, with 13 bases between. The CDR3 has 15 amino acids. The germline V gene has CDR1 SGDLS and CDR2 YYNGEE. This CDR3 reads CASSVATGARYEQYF. CDR3 DNA: TGTGCCAGCAGCGTAGCGACGGGGGCACGCTACGAGCAGTACTTC.

The gene calls are TRBV28 and TRBJ2-7; possible D gene TRBD1, 6 bases. This CDR3 comprises 12 residues. The V end was cut by 7 bases, the J end by 4 bases, with 11 bases between. The germline V gene has CDR1 MDHEN and CDR2 SYDVKM. The CDR3 nucleotides are TGTGCCAGCACCCTAACAGGGTACGAGCAGTACTTC. Protein product: CASTLTGYEQYF.

The V and J genes are TRBV7-3 and TRBJ2-1, with 8 bases fitting TRBD2. CDR3 size: 16 residues. Trimming took 0 bases from V and 5 from J; bases not matched to a gene: 6. CDR1 SGHTA and CDR2 FQGTGA come from the germline V gene. CDR3 coding DNA: TGTGCCAGCAGCTTAACCGGGGGGGATATCCACAATGAGCAGTTCTTC. Its protein product is CASSLTGGDIHNEQFF.

V gene TRBV5-1 combines with J gene TRBJ2-2, with D hard to call. V was clipped by 0 bases and J by 1 base, with 7 bases between them. Germline assignment: CDR1 SGHRS and CDR2 YFSETQ. The CDR3 sequence is 15 residues long. CDR3 DNA sequence: TGCGCCAGCAGCTTGGAGCAGTTGAACACCGGGGAGCTGTTTTTT. Its protein product is CASSLEQLNTGELFF.

V is TRBV4-1 and J is TRBJ2-7, with D perhaps matching TRBD1 (6 bases). The V gene lost 2 bases and the J gene lost 2 bases, with 16 bases spanning the gap. The CDR3 contains 16 residues. Germline CDR1 and CDR2: MGHRA and YSYEKL. The CDR3 sequence is CASSQPTGFLTYEQYF. In nucleotides, the CDR3 is TGCGCCAGCAGCCAACCAACAGGGTTCCTGACCTACGAGCAGTACTTC.